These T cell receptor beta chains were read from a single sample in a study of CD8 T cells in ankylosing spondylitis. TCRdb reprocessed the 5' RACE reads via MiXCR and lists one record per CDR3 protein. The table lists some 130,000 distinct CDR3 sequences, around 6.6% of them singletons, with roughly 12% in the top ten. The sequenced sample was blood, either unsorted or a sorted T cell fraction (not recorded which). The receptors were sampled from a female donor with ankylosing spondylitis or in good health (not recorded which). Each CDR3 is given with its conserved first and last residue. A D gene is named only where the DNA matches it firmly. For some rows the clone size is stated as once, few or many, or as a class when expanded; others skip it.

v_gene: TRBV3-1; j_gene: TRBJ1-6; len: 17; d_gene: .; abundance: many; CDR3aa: CASSQEWTPRRGSPLHF; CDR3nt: TGTGCCAGCAGCCAAGAATGGACCCCACGGCGGGGGTCACCCCTCCACTTT
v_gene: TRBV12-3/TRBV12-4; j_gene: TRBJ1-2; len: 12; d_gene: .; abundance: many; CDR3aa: CASRSTAYGYTF; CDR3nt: TGTGCCAGCAGATCGACAGCCTATGGCTACACCTTC
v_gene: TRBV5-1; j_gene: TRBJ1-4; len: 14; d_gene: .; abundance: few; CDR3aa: CASSLVGVDEKLFF; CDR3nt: TGCGCCAGCAGCTTGGTTGGGGTCGACGAAAAACTGTTTTTT
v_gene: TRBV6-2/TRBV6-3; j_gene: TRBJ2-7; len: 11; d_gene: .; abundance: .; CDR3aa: CASTDYYEQYF; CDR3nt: TGTGCCAGCACCGATTACTACGAGCAGTACTTC
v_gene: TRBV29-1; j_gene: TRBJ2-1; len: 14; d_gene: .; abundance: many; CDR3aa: CSVARDGSYNEQFF; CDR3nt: TGCAGCGTAGCCCGGGACGGTTCATACAATGAGCAGTTCTTC
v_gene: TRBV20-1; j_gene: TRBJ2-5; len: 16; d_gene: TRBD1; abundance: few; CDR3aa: CSARPVDRNPWETQYF; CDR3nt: TGCAGTGCCCGCCCCGTGGACAGGAACCCTTGGGAGACCCAGTACTTC
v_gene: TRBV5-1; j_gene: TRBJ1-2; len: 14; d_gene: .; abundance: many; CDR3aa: CASSSRDTQLGYTF; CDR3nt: TGCGCCAGCAGCAGCCGGGACACTCAGTTGGGCTACACCTTC
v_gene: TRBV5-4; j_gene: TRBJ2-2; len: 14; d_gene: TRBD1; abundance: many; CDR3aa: CASSWDRETGELFF; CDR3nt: TGTGCCAGCAGCTGGGACAGGGAAACCGGGGAGCTGTTTTTT
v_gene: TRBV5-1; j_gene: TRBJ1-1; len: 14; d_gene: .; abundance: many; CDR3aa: CASSPGTSNTEAFF; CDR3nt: TGCGCCAGTTCTCCCGGGACCTCGAACACTGAAGCTTTCTTT
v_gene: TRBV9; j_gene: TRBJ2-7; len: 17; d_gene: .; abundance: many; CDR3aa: CASSVGGEGSISYEQYF; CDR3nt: TGTGCCAGCAGCGTAGGTGGCGAGGGGTCCATCTCCTACGAGCAGTACTTC
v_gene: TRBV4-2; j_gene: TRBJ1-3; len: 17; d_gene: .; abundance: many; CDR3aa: CASSQEGQGSSGNTIYF; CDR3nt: TGTGCCAGCAGCCAAGAGGGGCAGGGGTCCTCTGGAAACACCATATATTTT
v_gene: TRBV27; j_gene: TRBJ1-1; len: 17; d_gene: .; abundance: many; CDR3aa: CASSLSIGRALGTEAFF; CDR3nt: TGTGCCAGCAGTTTATCAATCGGCCGGGCGCTGGGCACTGAAGCTTTCTTT
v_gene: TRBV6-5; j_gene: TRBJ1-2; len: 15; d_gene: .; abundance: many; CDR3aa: CASSYSFGASYGYTF; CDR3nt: TGTGCCAGCAGTTACTCGTTCGGGGCTAGCTATGGCTACACCTTC
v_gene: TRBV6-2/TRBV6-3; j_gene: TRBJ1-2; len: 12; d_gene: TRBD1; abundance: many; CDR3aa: CASTQGQGGYTF; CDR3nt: TGTGCCAGCACCCAGGGACAGGGTGGCTACACCTTC
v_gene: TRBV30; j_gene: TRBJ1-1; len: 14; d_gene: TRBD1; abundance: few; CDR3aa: CAWRGDRGNTEAFF; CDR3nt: TGTGCCTGGAGAGGGGACAGGGGAAACACTGAAGCTTTCTTT
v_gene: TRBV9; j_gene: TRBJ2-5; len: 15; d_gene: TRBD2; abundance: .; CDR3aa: CASSAERGGHFTQYF; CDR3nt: TGTGCCAGCAGCGCCGAGCGGGGGGGGCATTTTACCCAGTACTTC
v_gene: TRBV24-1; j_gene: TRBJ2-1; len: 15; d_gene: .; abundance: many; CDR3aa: CATSDARNGENEQFF; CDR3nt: TGTGCCACCAGTGATGCCCGCAACGGGGAAAATGAGCAGTTCTTC
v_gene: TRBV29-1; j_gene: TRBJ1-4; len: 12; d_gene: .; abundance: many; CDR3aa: CSVALSEEKLFF; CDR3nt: TGCAGCGTTGCACTCTCGGAGGAAAAACTGTTTTTT
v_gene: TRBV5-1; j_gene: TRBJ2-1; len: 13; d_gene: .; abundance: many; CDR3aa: CASSLGQSNEQFF; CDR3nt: TGCGCCAGCAGCCTAGGACAGTCCAATGAGCAGTTCTTC
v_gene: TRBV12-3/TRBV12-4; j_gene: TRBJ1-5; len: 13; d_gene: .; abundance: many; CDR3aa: CASSFVSNQPQHF; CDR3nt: TGTGCCAGCAGTTTCGTTTCGAATCAGCCCCAGCATTTT
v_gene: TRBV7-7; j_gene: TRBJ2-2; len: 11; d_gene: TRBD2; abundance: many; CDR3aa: CASGDTGELFF; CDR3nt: TGTGCTAGCGGGGACACCGGGGAGCTGTTTTTT
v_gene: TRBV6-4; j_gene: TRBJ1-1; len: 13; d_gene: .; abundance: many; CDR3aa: CASSAGRGTEAFF; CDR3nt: TGTGCCAGCAGTGCCGGCAGGGGCACTGAAGCTTTCTTT
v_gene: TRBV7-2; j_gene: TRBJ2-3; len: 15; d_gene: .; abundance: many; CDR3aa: CASSLVGDRADTQYF; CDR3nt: TGTGCCAGCAGCTTAGTGGGGGATAGGGCAGATACGCAGTATTTT
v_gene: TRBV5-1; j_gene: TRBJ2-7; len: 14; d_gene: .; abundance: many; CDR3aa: CASSSGLPTYEQYF; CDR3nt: TGCGCCAGCAGCTCCGGGCTACCAACCTACGAGCAGTACTTC
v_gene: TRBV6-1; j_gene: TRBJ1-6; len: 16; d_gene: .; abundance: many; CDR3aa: CASSPFGGVEGSPLHF; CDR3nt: TGTGCCAGCAGTCCTTTCGGGGGGGTAGAGGGTTCACCCCTCCACTTT
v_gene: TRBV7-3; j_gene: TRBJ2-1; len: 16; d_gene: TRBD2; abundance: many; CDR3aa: CASSVIAGRTYNEQFF; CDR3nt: TGTGCCAGCAGCGTAATAGCGGGGAGAACCTACAATGAGCAGTTCTTC
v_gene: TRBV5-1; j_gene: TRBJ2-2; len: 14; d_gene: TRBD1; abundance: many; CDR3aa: CASIGTVNTGELFF; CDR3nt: TGCGCCAGCATCGGGACAGTTAACACCGGGGAGCTGTTTTTT
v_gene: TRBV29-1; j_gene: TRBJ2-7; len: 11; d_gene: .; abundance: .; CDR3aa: CSVGGYYEQYF; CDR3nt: TGCAGCGTTGGGGGGTACTACGAGCAGTACTTC
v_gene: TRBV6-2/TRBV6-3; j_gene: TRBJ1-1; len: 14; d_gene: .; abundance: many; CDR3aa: CASSYFPENTEAFF; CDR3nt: TGTGCCAGCAGTTACTTTCCGGAGAACACTGAAGCTTTCTTT
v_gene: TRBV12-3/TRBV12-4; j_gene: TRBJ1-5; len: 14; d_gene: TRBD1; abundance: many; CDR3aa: CASSSTGDNQPQHF; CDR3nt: TGTGCCAGCAGTTCGACAGGGGACAATCAGCCCCAGCATTTT
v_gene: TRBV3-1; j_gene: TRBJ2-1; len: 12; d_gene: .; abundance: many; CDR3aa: CASSPGPFEQFF; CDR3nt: TGTGCCAGCAGCCCAGGGCCGTTCGAGCAGTTCTTC
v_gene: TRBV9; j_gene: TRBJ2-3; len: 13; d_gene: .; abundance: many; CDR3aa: CASSQGPADTQYF; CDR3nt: TGTGCCAGCAGCCAGGGTCCTGCAGATACGCAGTATTTT
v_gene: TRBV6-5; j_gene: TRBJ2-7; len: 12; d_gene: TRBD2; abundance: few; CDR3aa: CASSSGRDEQYF; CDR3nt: TGTGCCAGCAGTTCGGGGAGGGACGAGCAGTACTTC
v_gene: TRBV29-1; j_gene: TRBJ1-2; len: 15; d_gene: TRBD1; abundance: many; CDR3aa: CSAGLRDRAFGGYTF; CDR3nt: TGCAGCGCGGGCCTCCGGGACAGGGCCTTCGGTGGCTACACCTTC
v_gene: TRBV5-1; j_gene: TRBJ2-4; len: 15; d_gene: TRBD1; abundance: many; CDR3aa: CASSLVWDRGNIQYF; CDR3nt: TGCGCCAGCAGCTTGGTTTGGGACAGGGGAAACATTCAGTACTTC
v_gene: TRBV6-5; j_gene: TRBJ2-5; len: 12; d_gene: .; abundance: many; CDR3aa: CASSAGGETQYF; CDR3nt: TGTGCCAGCAGCGCAGGTGGAGAGACCCAGTACTTC
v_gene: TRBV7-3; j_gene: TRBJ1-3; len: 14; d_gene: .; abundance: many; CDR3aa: CASSLLGPGNTIYF; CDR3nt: TGTGCCAGCAGCTTATTAGGGCCCGGAAACACCATATATTTT
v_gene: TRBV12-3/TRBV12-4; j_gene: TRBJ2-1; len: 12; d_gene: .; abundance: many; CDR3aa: CASSFPMERQFF; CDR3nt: TGTGCCAGCAGTTTCCCCATGGAGAGGCAGTTCTTC
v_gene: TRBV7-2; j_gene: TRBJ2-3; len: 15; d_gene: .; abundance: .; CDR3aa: CASSLGGVRTDTQYF; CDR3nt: TGTGCCAGCAGCTTAGGCGGGGTTCGCACAGATACGCAGTATTTT
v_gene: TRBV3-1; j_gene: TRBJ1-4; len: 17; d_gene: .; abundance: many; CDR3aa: CASSQSPRQRLNEKLFF; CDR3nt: TGTGCCAGCAGCCAGTCCCCCCGACAGAGGCTTAATGAAAAACTGTTTTTT
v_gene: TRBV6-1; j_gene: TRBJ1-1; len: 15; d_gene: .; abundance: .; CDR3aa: CATPMGAVMNTEAFF; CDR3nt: TGTGCCACCCCGATGGGGGCGGTCATGAACACTGAAGCTTTCTTT
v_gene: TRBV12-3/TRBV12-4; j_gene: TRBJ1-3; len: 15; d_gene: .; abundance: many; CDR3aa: CASRTGGLSGNTIYF; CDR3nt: TGTGCCAGCAGGACCGGGGGTCTCTCTGGAAACACCATATATTTT